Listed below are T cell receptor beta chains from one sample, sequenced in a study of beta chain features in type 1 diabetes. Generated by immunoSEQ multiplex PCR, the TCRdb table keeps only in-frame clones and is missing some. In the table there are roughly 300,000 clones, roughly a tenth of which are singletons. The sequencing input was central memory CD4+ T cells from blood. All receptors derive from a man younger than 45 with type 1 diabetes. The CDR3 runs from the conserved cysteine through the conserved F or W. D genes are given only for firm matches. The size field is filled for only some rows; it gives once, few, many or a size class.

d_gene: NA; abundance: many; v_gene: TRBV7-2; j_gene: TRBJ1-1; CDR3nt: TGTGCCAGCAGCTTAAGGTCAGCCCACGTCGCGTCTTTCTTT; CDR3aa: CASSLRSAHVASFF
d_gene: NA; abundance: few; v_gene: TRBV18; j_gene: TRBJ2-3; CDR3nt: TGTGCCAGCTCACAAAGCCCAGCAGATACGCAGTATTTT; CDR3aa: CASSQSPADTQYF
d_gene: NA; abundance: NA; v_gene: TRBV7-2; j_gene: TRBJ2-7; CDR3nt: TGTGCCAGCAGCCGAGGAGTGGCAGGGAAGGCGGGCGAGCAGTACTTC; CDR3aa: CASSRGVAGKAGEQYF
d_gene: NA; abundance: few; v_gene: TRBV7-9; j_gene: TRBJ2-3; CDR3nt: TGTGCCAGCAGCCCCCATCTATCCACAGATACGCAGTATTTT; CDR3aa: CASSPHLSTDTQYF
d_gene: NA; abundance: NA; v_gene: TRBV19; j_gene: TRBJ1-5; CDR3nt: TGTGCCAGTAGTATAGGAGACTCGGGGGGCAGTCAGCCCCAGCATTTT; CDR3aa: CASSIGDSGGSQPQHF
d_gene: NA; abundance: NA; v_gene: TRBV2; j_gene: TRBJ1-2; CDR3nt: TGTGCCAGCAGCGACTACCGGACAAGTGGGGGCTACACCTTC; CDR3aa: CASSDYRTSGGYTF
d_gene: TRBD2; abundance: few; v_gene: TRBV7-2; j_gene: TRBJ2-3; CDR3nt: TGTGCCAGCAGCTTAAGGGTTAGCGGGGATTCAGATACGCAGTATTTT; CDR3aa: CASSLRVSGDSDTQYF
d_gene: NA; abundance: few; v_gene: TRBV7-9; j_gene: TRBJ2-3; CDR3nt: TGTGCCAGCAGTCGAGGGACGGCTTCAGATACGCAGTATTTT; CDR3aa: CASSRGTASDTQYF
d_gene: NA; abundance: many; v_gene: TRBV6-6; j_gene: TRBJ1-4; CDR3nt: TGTGCCAGCACTCTTGGTATCGGGACCAAACTGTTTTTT; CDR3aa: CASTLGIGTKLFF
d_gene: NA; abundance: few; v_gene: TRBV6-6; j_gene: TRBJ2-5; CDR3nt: TGTGCCAGCGAACTAGGGGGAGAGACCCAGTACTTC; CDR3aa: CASELGGETQYF
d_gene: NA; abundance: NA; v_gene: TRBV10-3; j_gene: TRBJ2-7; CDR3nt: TGTGCCATCAGTGAGAGTCCGGGGGCTACGTACGAGCAGTACTTC; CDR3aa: CAISESPGATYEQYF
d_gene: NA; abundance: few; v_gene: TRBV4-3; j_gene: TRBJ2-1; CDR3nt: TGCGCCAGCAGCCAAGATCATGGGACGGGGACCTACAATGAGCAGTTCTTC; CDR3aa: CASSQDHGTGTYNEQFF
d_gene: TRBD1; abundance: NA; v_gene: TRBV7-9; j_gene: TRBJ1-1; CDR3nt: TGTGCCAGCAGCTCAGACAGGGGGCAAGTAGCTGAAGCTTTCTTT; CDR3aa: CASSSDRGQVAEAFF
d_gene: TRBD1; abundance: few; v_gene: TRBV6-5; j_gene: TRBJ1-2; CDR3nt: TGTGCCAGCAGTTACTCGGGACAGGGTCACTATGGCTACACCTTC; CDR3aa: CASSYSGQGHYGYTF
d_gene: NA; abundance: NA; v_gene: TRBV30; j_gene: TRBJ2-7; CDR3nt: TGTGCCTGGGTGCAGGGGGGCGAGCAGTACTTC; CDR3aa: CAWVQGGEQYF
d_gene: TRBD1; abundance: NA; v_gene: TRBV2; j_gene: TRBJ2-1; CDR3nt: TGTGCCTCCCAGGGGACAGGGGGGCTTGGTGAGCAGTTCTTC; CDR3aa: CASQGTGGLGEQFF
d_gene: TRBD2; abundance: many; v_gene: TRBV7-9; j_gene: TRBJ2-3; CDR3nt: TGTGCCAGCAGCTTAACTAGCGGGGGACCTTATTCCACAGATACGCAGTATTTT; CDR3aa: CASSLTSGGPYSTDTQYF
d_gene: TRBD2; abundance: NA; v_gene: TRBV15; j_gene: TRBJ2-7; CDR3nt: TGTGCCACCAGCAGAGTGGGCGGGAGCTCCTACGAGCAGTACTTC; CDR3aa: CATSRVGGSSYEQYF
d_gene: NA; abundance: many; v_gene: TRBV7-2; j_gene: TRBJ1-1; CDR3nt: TGTGCCAGCAGCTCCACGACAGTTATGAACACTGAAGCTTTCTTT; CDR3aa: CASSSTTVMNTEAFF
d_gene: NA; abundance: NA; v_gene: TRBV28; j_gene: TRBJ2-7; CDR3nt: TGTGCCAGCAGTCCGTCCATGCGGTACGAGCAGTACTTC; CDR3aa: CASSPSMRYEQYF
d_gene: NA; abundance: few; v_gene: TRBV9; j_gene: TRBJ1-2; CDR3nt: TGTGCCAGCAGCGTAGGGGCAGATCTCTATCGCGGCTACACCTTC; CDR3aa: CASSVGADLYRGYTF
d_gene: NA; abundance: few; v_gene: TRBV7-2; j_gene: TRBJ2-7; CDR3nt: TGTGCCAGCAGCTTCTCCCAGGGGAGGGAGCAGTACTTC; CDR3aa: CASSFSQGREQYF
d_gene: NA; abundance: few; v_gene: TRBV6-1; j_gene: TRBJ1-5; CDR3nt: TGTGCCAGCAGGACTTATAGCAATCAGCCCCAGCATTTT; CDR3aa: CASRTYSNQPQHF
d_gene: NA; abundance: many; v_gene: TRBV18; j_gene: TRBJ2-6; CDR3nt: TGTGCCAGCTCAGATTTGGTCTCTGGGGCCAACGTCCTGACTTTC; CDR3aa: CASSDLVSGANVLTF
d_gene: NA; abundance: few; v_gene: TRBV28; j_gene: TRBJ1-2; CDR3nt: TGTGCCAGCAGTTTTAATAACTATGGCTACACCTTC; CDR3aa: CASSFNNYGYTF
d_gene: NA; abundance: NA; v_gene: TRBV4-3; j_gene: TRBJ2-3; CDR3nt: TGCGCCAGCAGCCAAGAGTTCCGGGGAACGGGCGTGGGAGGCACAGATACGCAGTATTTT; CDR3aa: CASSQEFRGTGVGGTDTQYF
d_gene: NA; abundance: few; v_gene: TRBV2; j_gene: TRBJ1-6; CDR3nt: TGTGCCAGCAATACAGGAAAGGGTAATTCACCCCTCCACTTT; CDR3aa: CASNTGKGNSPLHF
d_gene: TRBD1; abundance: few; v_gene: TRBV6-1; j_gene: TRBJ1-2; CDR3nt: TGTGCCAGCAGCCCGGACAGGGCCAACTATGGCTACACCTTC; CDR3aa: CASSPDRANYGYTF
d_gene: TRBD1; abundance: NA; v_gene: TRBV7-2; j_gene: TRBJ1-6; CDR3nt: TGTGCCAGCAGCTCGGGACAGGCCGTACCCCTCCACTTT; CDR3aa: CASSSGQAVPLHF
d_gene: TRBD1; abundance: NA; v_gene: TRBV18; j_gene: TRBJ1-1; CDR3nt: TGTGCCAGCTCCACAGGGGGCTTTGGGTACACTGAAGCTTTCTTT; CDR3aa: CASSTGGFGYTEAFF
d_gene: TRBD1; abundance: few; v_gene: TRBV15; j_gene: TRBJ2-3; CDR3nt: TGTGCCACCAGCAGCGTAGTGGGACGGACAGGAAGCACAGATACGCAGTATTTT; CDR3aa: CATSSVVGRTGSTDTQYF
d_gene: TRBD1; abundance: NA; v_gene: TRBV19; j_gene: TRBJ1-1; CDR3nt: TGTGCCACCTGGAGACAGGGCTATGATGGTAACACTGAAGCTTTCTTT; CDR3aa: CATWRQGYDGNTEAFF
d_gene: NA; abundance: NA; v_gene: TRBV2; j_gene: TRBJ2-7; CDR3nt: TGTGCCAGCATTGGCTCGGGCGCCTACGAGCAGTACTTC; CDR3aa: CASIGSGAYEQYF
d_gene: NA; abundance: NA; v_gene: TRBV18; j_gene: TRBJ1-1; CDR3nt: TGTGCCAGCTCACGCGATTGGGGAGCGAACACTGAAGCTTTCTTT; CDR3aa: CASSRDWGANTEAFF
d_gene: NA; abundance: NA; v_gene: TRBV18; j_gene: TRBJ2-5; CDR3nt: TGTGCCAGCTCACCACCGGGCAGCTCGCAAGAGACCCAGTACTTC; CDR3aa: CASSPPGSSQETQYF
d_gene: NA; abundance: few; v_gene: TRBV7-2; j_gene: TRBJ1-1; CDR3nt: TGTGCCAGCAGCCCGCTTGCGGCGAAATCGAACACTGAAGCTTTCTTT; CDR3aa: CASSPLAAKSNTEAFF
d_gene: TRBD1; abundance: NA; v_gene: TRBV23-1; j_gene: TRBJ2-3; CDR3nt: TGCGCCAGCAGTCAATCGGGCAGGGGGCCAACAGATACGCAGTATTTT; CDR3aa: CASSQSGRGPTDTQYF
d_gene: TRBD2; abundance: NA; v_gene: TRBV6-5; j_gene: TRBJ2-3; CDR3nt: TGTGCCAGCGGACACGGGACTAGCGATACGCAGTATTTT; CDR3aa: CASGHGTSDTQYF
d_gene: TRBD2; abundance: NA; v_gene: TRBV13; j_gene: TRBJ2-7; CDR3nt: TGTGCCAGCAGCTGGTATGAGCGGGGGGGCCCATACGAGCAGTACTTC; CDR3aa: CASSWYERGGPYEQYF
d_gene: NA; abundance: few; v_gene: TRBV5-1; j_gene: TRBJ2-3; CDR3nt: TGCGCCAGCAGCCCTGGACTACTCACAGATACGCAGTATTTT; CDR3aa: CASSPGLLTDTQYF
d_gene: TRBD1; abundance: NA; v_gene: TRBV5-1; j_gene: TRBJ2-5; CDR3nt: TGCGCCAGCAGCCCGGGACAGGGGAAGACCCAGTACTTC; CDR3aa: CASSPGQGKTQYF
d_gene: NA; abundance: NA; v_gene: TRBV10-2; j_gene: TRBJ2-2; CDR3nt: TGCGCCAGCACTATAGCCAACGGGGAGCTGTTTTTT; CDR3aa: CASTIANGELFF
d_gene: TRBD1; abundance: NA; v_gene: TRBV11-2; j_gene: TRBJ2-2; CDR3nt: TGTGCCAGCAGACAGGGGACAGGCGATTTAACCGGGGAGCTGTTTTTT; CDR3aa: CASRQGTGDLTGELFF